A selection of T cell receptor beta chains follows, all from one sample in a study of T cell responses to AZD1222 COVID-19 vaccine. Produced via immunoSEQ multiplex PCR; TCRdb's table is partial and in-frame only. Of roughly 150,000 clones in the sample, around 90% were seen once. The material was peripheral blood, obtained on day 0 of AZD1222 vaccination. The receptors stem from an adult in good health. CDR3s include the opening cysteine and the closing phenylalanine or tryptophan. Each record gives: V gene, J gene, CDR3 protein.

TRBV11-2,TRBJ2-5,CASSIGTFQETQYF
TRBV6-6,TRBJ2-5,CASSYEGARGQETQYF
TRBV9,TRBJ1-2,CASSSRTGVGYGYTF
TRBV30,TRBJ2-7,CAWTKLDYEQYF
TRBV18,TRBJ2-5,CASSPNRGRETQYF
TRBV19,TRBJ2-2,CASSIEGASANTGELFF
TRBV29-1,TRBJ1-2,CSVESSASYTF
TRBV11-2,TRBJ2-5,CASRPQLAGISETQYF
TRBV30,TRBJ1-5,CAWSVSARQGSGFGNQPQHF
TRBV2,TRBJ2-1,CASRGGTSYNEQFF
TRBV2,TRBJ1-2,CASSTTGGGYGYTF
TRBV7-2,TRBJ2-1,CASSARGGNNEQFF
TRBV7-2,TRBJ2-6,CASSPTLAGGGANVLTF
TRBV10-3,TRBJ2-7,CAISESGTGYEQYF
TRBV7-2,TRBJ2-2,CASSLAGGRTGELFF
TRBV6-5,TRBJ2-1,CASRWTGFNEQFF
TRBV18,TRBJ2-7,CASSPDRRYYEQYF